Listed below are T cell receptor beta chains from one sample, sequenced in a study of blood T cell repertoires in COVID-19. Clones were read by immunoSEQ multiplex PCR, and TCRdb kept only the in-frame ones, dropping some. The sample carries some 220,000 clones, just under 85% recorded once. Sequenced: PBMCs or T cells enriched from blood (not recorded which). The receptors were gathered from a woman aged 40-49 years with acute COVID-19. Both conserved end residues are part of each CDR3. A D gene is named only where the DNA matches it firmly. Not all rows give a size; the values are once, few, many and, for expanded clones, a class.

TRBJ2-1 few TRBV6-5 . TGTGCCAGCAGACCCCCCGGAGGCCAATCCTTCTTC CASRPPGGQSFF
TRBJ2-5 . TRBV27 TRBD2 TGTGCCAGCAGTTCCCGGACTAGCGGGAGAGCGGCGGAGACCCAGTACTTC CASSSRTSGRAAETQYF
TRBJ2-3 . TRBV5-1 TRBD2 TGCGCCAGCAGCCGGACTAGCGGGACACAAGATACGCAGTATTTT CASSRTSGTQDTQYF
TRBJ2-2 . TRBV5-6 TRBD1 TGTGCCAGCAGGGAAGGGACAGTCGGGGAGCTGTTTTTT CASREGTVGELFF
TRBJ2-7 . TRBV5-1 TRBD1 TGCGCCAGCAGCTTAGGTTGGCCGGACAGGGAACACGAGCAGTACTTC CASSLGWPDREHEQYF
TRBJ2-3 . TRBV28 TRBD2 TGTGCCAGCAGTTTCGCTAGCGGGAGAGGTGATACGCAGTATTTT CASSFASGRGDTQYF
TRBJ2-7 . TRBV29-1 TRBD1 TGCAGCGTTAACAGGGGTCCCAACGAGCAGTACTTC CSVNRGPNEQYF
TRBJ2-1 . TRBV27 TRBD1 TGTGCCAGCAGTTCCACAACAGGGGACATCTACAATGAGCAGTTCTTC CASSSTTGDIYNEQFF
TRBJ1-2 few TRBV3-1/TRBV3-2 . TGTGCCAGCAGCCAGGGGGCGAGGAACTATGGCTACACCTTC CASSQGARNYGYTF
TRBJ2-1 . TRBV7-9 TRBD2 TGTGCCAGCAGCGACACTAGCGGGATAAACAATGAGCAGTTCTTC CASSDTSGINNEQFF
TRBJ1-2 . TRBV19 . TGTGCCAGTACCATGGCGGGGAGGAACTATGGCTACACCTTC CASTMAGRNYGYTF
TRBJ2-7 few TRBV4-1 . TGCGCCAGCAGCGACCGGGGGAATAGAAACGAGCAGTACTTC CASSDRGNRNEQYF
TRBJ2-3 . TRBV5-1 . TGCGCCAGCAGTACAGCAGGTTTCACAGATACGCAGTATTTT CASSTAGFTDTQYF
TRBJ2-3 . TRBV18 TRBD1 TGTGCCAGCTCACCACTATCTGACAGGGGGCCGGCAGATACGCAGTATTTT CASSPLSDRGPADTQYF
TRBJ2-1 . TRBV28 TRBD2 TGTGCCAGCAGTCCAAGGCCGGGACTAGCGGGAGAGGAGCAGTTCTTC CASSPRPGLAGEEQFF
TRBJ2-7 . TRBV7-6 TRBD2 TGTGCCAGCAGCCCCCTTGGTAGCGGGGGTTACGAGCAGTACTTC CASSPLGSGGYEQYF
TRBJ2-4 . TRBV7-3 . TGTGCCAGCAGCCCCACTGTGGCCAAAAACATTCAGTACTTC CASSPTVAKNIQYF
TRBJ1-2 . TRBV3-1/TRBV3-2 . TGTGCCAGCAGCCCCCAGGGCCCCTATGGCTACACCTTC CASSPQGPYGYTF
TRBJ1-2 . TRBV5-1 . TGCGCCAGCAGCTTGGAGAGTGGGCGGGAATATGGCTACACCTTC CASSLESGREYGYTF
TRBJ1-4 . TRBV9 . TGTGCCAGCAGCCCTCCCCAGGGTGAAAAACTGTTTTTT CASSPPQGEKLFF
TRBJ2-1 . TRBV15 . TGTGCCACCAGCGGTCAGGGGACGAATGAGCAGTTCTTC CATSGQGTNEQFF
TRBJ2-7 . TRBV5-1 TRBD2 TGCGCCAGCAGCTCTAGCGGGGCGTCCTACGAGCAGTACTTC CASSSSGASYEQYF
TRBJ2-7 . TRBV6-5 TRBD1 TGTGCCAGCAGTTACTCCTCACAGGGGGCGCGGGAGCAGTACTTC CASSYSSQGAREQYF
TRBJ1-1 few TRBV4-1 . TGCGCCAGCAGCCAGGGGAGCCCAACAAACACTGAAGCTTTCTTT CASSQGSPTNTEAFF
TRBJ1-5 . TRBV6-5 TRBD1 TGTGCCAGCAGGCTACAGGGGACGCATCAGCCCCAGCATTTT CASRLQGTHQPQHF
TRBJ2-7 . TRBV21-1 . TGTGCCAGCAGCACGCCCGGGACAGGGACCTACGAGCAGTACTTC CASSTPGTGTYEQYF
TRBJ1-2 . TRBV7-2 TRBD1 TGTGCCAGCCAGGGGGAAACGAAGAGGTATGGCTACACCTTC CASQGETKRYGYTF
TRBJ2-1 . TRBV2 TRBD1 TGTGCCAGCAGTGAAGGCGGCAGGGGGCGCAACAATGAGCAGTTCTTC CASSEGGRGRNNEQFF
TRBJ2-2 few TRBV27 TRBD2 TGTGCCAGCAGTTTACTACTAGCGGGAGGGACCGGGGAGCTGTTTTTT CASSLLLAGGTGELFF
TRBJ1-2 . TRBV12-3/TRBV12-4 . TGTGCCAGCAGGGAACAGAGCTATGGCTACACCTTC CASREQSYGYTF
TRBJ2-7 . TRBV11-2 TRBD1 TGTGCCAGCAGCCCGGGACAGTCCTACGAGCAGTACTTC CASSPGQSYEQYF
TRBJ2-7 . TRBV2 . TGTGCCAGCAGAGCTGACAGCTACGAGCAGTACTTC CASRADSYEQYF
TRBJ2-3 . TRBV19 TRBD2 TGTGCCAGTCTGGGACTAGCGGGAGGAAAGAGGACGCAGTATTTT CASLGLAGGKRTQYF
TRBJ1-2 . TRBV7-8 . TGTGCCAGCAGCTTAGGTTCCAGTACTAACTATGGCTACACCTTC CASSLGSSTNYGYTF
TRBJ1-2 few TRBV7-2 TRBD1 TGTGCCAGCAGCTTAGCGGGACAGCAAAAAATTAACTATGGCTACACCTTC CASSLAGQQKINYGYTF